This is a list of T cell receptor beta chains from one sample in a study of radiotherapy plus CTLA-4 blockade in lung cancer. Measured with immunoSEQ multiplex PCR; TCRdb has only the in-frame clones, and not every one. The sample consists of approximately 47,000 clones, about 81% of them appearing once. The sequenced sample was peripheral blood, obtained from a patient treated with radiotherapy plus ipilimumab. The origin of the receptors is a human donor with non-small cell lung cancer who had stable disease on radiotherapy plus ipilimumab. Each CDR3 is given with its conserved first and last residue. The D gene is left open where the match is weak. Some rows mark clone size as missing; the rest say once, few, many or name a class of expanded clone.

TRBV18	-	-	TRBJ1-1	TGTGCCAGCTCTGGAGTGAACACTGAAGCTTTCTTT	CASSGVNTEAFF
TRBV29-1	TRBD1	-	TRBJ1-1	TGCAGCGTTGAAAGGACAGGGATGAACACTGAAGCTTTCTTT	CSVERTGMNTEAFF
TRBV6-6	TRBD1	once	TRBJ2-6	TGTGCCAGCAGTGTCGAGGGGGCCGGGGCCAACGTCCTGACTTTC	CASSVEGAGANVLTF
TRBV15	TRBD2	once	TRBJ2-1	TGTGCCACCAGCAGAGATCTTAGCGGGAGGGCCTCCTCCTACAATGAGCAGTTCTTC	CATSRDLSGRASSYNEQFF
TRBV4-3	-	few	TRBJ2-3	TGCGCCAGCAGCCAAGACCGACAGGCCCGCGGTACGCAGTATTTT	CASSQDRQARGTQYF
TRBV7-8	-	-	TRBJ2-7	TGTGCCAGCAGCTCGACTAACTCCTACGAGCAGTACTTC	CASSSTNSYEQYF
TRBV11-2	-	once	TRBJ2-7	TGTGCCAGCAGCTTAAGGCCAGGGAATTTCGGCGAGCAGTACTTC	CASSLRPGNFGEQYF
TRBV7-9	TRBD2	-	TRBJ2-3	TGTGCCAGCAGCCCTAGCGGACTCACAGATACGCAGTATTTT	CASSPSGLTDTQYF
TRBV27	-	-	TRBJ1-4	TGTGCCAGCACTCCGGACAGATTTAATGAAAAACTGTTTTTT	CASTPDRFNEKLFF
TRBV30	-	once	TRBJ2-7	TGTGCCTGGAGTTGGGGCCTCTCCTACGAGCAGTACTTC	CAWSWGLSYEQYF
TRBV7-6	TRBD2	few	TRBJ2-3	TGTGCCGTCGCGGGGGGAGGGCCCACAGATACGCAGTATTTT	CAVAGGGPTDTQYF
TRBV6-6	-	few	TRBJ1-1	TGTGCCAGCAGTTACGGCTTCGGGTCGAACACTGAAGCTTTCTTT	CASSYGFGSNTEAFF
TRBV6-5	TRBD1	-	TRBJ1-2	TGTGCCAGCAGTTACTCGAGAGGGGGCGGTGGCTACACCTTC	CASSYSRGGGGYTF
TRBV19	TRBD1	-	TRBJ2-7	TGTGCCAGTAGTAAGGGGACAGGGGTCGAGCAGTACTTC	CASSKGTGVEQYF
TRBV9	TRBD2	-	TRBJ2-3	TGTGCCAGCAGCGTTTCGGGAGGGCTGGATACGCAGTATTTT	CASSVSGGLDTQYF
TRBV6-5	TRBD1	-	TRBJ1-3	TGTGCCACCTCAACAGGGGGGGCCTCTGGAAACACCATATATTTT	CATSTGGASGNTIYF
TRBV4-2	-	-	TRBJ2-1	TGTGCCAGCAGCCCTGGACTATCCGATGAGCAGTTCTTC	CASSPGLSDEQFF
TRBV7-8	TRBD2	-	TRBJ2-7	TGTGCCAGCAGCTTACTAGCGGCCTTCTACGAGCAGTACTTC	CASSLLAAFYEQYF
TRBV7-8	-	-	TRBJ1-2	TGTGCCAGCAGCTTTTTCAGGGCGGGAAGGATCGATGGCTACACCTTC	CASSFFRAGRIDGYTF
TRBV4-1	-	-	TRBJ2-1	TGCGCCAGCAGCCAAGATACTAGTCACACCTACAATGAGCAGTTCTTC	CASSQDTSHTYNEQFF
TRBV5-8	-	-	TRBJ1-2	TGTGCCAGCAGCCCTCAGGGGCAGAACTATGGCTACACCTTC	CASSPQGQNYGYTF
TRBV28	-	-	TRBJ1-4	TGTGCCAGCAGTTTATCGGGGGGTGCTAATGAAAAACTGTTTTTT	CASSLSGGANEKLFF
TRBV28	-	-	TRBJ1-1	TGTGCCAGCAGCCAAAGCAGGGGAGCTTTCTTT	CASSQSRGAFF
TRBV7-9	-	-	TRBJ2-6	TGTGCCAGCAGCCCCTACGGGGCTGGGGCCAACGTCCTGACTTTC	CASSPYGAGANVLTF
TRBV2	-	-	TRBJ1-3	TGTGCCAGCAGGGCAGGGGCTACCATATATTTT	CASRAGATIYF
TRBV5-8	-	-	TRBJ2-2	TGTGCCAGCAGCATCCCGAGGGCGGGGTCGGACACCGGGGAGCTGTTTTTT	CASSIPRAGSDTGELFF
TRBV30	TRBD2	-	TRBJ2-2	TGTGCCTGGAATCGGGGACTAGCGGCGAACACCGGGGAGCTGTTTTTT	CAWNRGLAANTGELFF
TRBV5-4	-	-	TRBJ2-1	TGTGCCAGCAGCTTGGCTGTGGGGCCCAATGAGCAGTTCTTC	CASSLAVGPNEQFF
TRBV9	TRBD2	-	TRBJ2-1	TGTGCCAGCAGCGTAACTAGCGGGAGTGACAATGAGCAGTTCTTC	CASSVTSGSDNEQFF
TRBV28	TRBD1	-	TRBJ1-3	TGTGCCAGCAGTTTTCAGGGGGCTGGAAACACCATATATTTT	CASSFQGAGNTIYF
TRBV25-1	-	-	TRBJ2-5	TGTGCCAGCAGCCCACAGGCAGGACAGTCGGAGACCCAGTACTTC	CASSPQAGQSETQYF
TRBV9	-	-	TRBJ2-3	TGTGCCAGCAGCGTAGTGGGAGTTCGGAGCACAGATACGCAGTATTTT	CASSVVGVRSTDTQYF
TRBV7-9	-	-	TRBJ2-7	TGTGCCAGCAGCCGGGGTGATCCCTACGAGCAGTACTTC	CASSRGDPYEQYF
TRBV28	-	-	TRBJ2-1	TGTGCCAGCACCCTTTCTAGCGCCTTCAATGAGCAGTTCTTC	CASTLSSAFNEQFF
TRBV19	-	-	TRBJ2-5	TGTGCCAGTAGCCGGGAGTTACGGCAAGAGACCCAGTACTTC	CASSRELRQETQYF
TRBV7-6	TRBD1	-	TRBJ2-7	TGTGCCAGCAGCTTAGGGACAGGGCCCCATTACGAGCAGTACTTC	CASSLGTGPHYEQYF
TRBV10-1	-	-	TRBJ2-7	TGCGCCAGCAGCGCTGGCATAGCTTCAACCTACGAGCAGTACTTC	CASSAGIASTYEQYF
TRBV4-3	-	-	TRBJ2-6	TGCGCCAGCAGCCAAGATCAAGGCGGGTCGCTGGGGGCCAACGTCCTGACTTTC	CASSQDQGGSLGANVLTF
TRBV13	-	once	TRBJ2-2	TGTGCCAGCAGCTTAGGTATCCTAAACACCGGGGAGCTGTTTTTT	CASSLGILNTGELFF
TRBV13	TRBD2	-	TRBJ2-2	TGTGCCAGCAGCTCAAATTGGGGAGGGGCGGACACCGGGGAGCTGTTTTTT	CASSSNWGGADTGELFF
TRBV18	-	-	TRBJ2-7	TGTGCCAGCTCATCCGCCGGGCCCCCCGAGGGCGAGCAGTACTTC	CASSSAGPPEGEQYF
TRBV4-1	TRBD2	-	TRBJ2-1	TGCGCCAGCAGCCTCCGACTAGCGGGAGGAAATGAGCAGTTCTTC	CASSLRLAGGNEQFF